This entry concerns a single T cell receptor (beta chain). Its target is not known. This specimen belongs to a study of graft-versus-host responses after intestinal transplantation. Trimming took 4 bases from V and 0 from J, leaving 7 bases between them. The germline V gene encodes CDR1 MDHEN and CDR2 SYDVKM. The CDR3 extends over 14 amino acids. TCRdb keeps only in-frame clones here, not all; method: immunoSEQ multiplex PCR. The sample contains around 120,000 clones, approximately 95% of which appear only once. Sequences were derived from unstimulated CD4+ T cells sorted from spleen or lymph node cells, sampled before intestinal transplant. This chain links TRBV28 with TRBJ1-5; D not resolved. This TCR came from a human donor who received an intestinal transplant. The CDR3, as DNA: TGTGCCAGCAGTTCCCCCGGTAGCAATCAGCCCCAGCATTTT. Translating it yields CASSSPGSNQPQHF.